This section outlines one TCR beta chain sequence together with its context. These data come from a study of blood T cell repertoires in COVID-19. Study-level information: The cDNA or gDNA used as material had been derived from T cells, B-cell-depleted T cells, or PBMCs.

Trimming cost V 1 base and J 0 bases, with 15 bases left between them. Germline loops: CDR1 MDHEN, CDR2 SYDVKM. This CDR3 has 17 residues. In the authors' methods: Amplifying reference gene primers gave estimates of nucleated cell counts. Measured with immunoSEQ multiplex PCR; TCRdb has only the in-frame clones, and not every one. That table supplies the V and J calls and clone size; D and trimming were determined from the DNA. The sample carries approximately 36,000 clones, 90% recorded once. This chain connects TRBV28 to TRBJ1-1; perhaps TRBD1 as D (6 bases). The sample taken for sequencing was peripheral blood. This TCR was recovered from a man aged 60 to 69 with active or convalescent COVID-19. The CDR3 spells CASSLSGRGAVNTEAFF. The CDR3 region has the DNA TGTGCCAGCAGTTTATCGGGGAGGGGGGCGGTGAACACTGAAGCTTTCTTT.